This TCR beta chain emerged from a study of cytomegalovirus exposure and HLA in healthy donors. Points from the study as a whole: A few chains tied to CMV proved CMV antigen-specific in vitro. About 87% or about 30% of the time was how often most TCR beta V segments were productive, according to an earlier analysis. Serostatus for CMV was the only available immune exposure information.

60 Vbeta and 13 Jbeta primers were used in PCR. Repertoires were generated with immunoSEQ multiplex PCR, while TCRdb's copy carries only in-frame clones and drops some. The sample has about 82,000 clones; over 65% are singletons. This clone has just a few counts. Its specificity is unknown. Whereas donors were nominally healthy upon sampling, unrecorded immune exposures were probable. V was pared by 7 bases and J by 4 bases, with 11 bases between. Germline V CDR1 and CDR2: SNHLY, FYNNEI. CDR3 length: 13 amino acids. Specimen: PBMCs. This chain uses TRBV2 with TRBJ1-5; the D is unclear. This TCR was sampled from a man aged 40-50 years in good health and CMV-seropositive. CDR3 DNA sequence: TGTGCCAGCACCCCTCAGGAAAATCAGCCCCAGCATTTT. It codes for CASTPQENQPQHF.